The 17 T cell receptor beta chains reported below all come from one sample, sequenced in a study of blood T cell repertoires in COVID-19. The protocol was immunoSEQ multiplex PCR, while the TCRdb copy is restricted to in-frame clones and leaves out a portion. Here the sample spans some 120,000 clones, over 70% being singletons. The specimen sequenced was peripheral blood. These receptors all stem from a woman in her 70s with acute or convalescent COVID-19.

The V gene is TRBV6-5, the J gene TRBJ2-1; 9 nucleotides align to TRBD1. Germline assignment: CDR1 MNHEY and CDR2 SVGAGI. The CDR3 contains 14 residues. V shed 5 bases and J 6 bases; nucleotides not matched to a gene: 5. The CDR3 is CASSLGQGSNEQFF. Here the CDR3 DNA reads TGTGCCAGCAGTCTCGGACAGGGGTCCAATGAGCAGTTCTTC.

This chain connects TRBV3-1 (or the pseudogene TRBV3-2) to TRBJ2-2; 7 nucleotides line up with TRBD2. The germline V gene encodes CDR1 LGHDT and CDR2 YNNKEL (reference sequence). This CDR3 region has 17 residues. V trimming: 0 bases; J trimming: 2 bases; junction bases outside the gene matches: 6. The DNA for the CDR3 is TGTGCCAGCAGCCAAGAATTGGCGGGAGTTAACACCGGGGAGCTGTTTTTT. Translating gives CASSQELAGVNTGELFF.

The genes are TRBV2 and TRBJ2-3; TRBD2 aligns across 9 bases. The length of the CDR3 is 18 residues. Trimming removed 6 bases from V and 2 bases from J; junction bases left unmatched: 15. The germline V gene has CDR1 SNHLY and CDR2 FYNNEI. The CDR3 spells CASRDLMGLALITDTQYF. The CDR3 region has the DNA TGTGCCAGCAGGGACTTGATGGGACTAGCCCTCATCACAGATACGCAGTATTTT.

This clone was recorded only once. This chain links TRBV19 with TRBJ2-1, with 7 bases fitting TRBD2. V was pared by 10 bases and J by 2 bases, with 8 bases of the junction left unmatched. This CDR3 comprises 14 residues. Germline-derived CDR1 and CDR2 are LNHDA and SQIVND (reference sequence). CDR3: CATGDRGAYNEQFF. As DNA, the CDR3 is TGTGCCACCGGCGACCGGGGGGCCTACAATGAGCAGTTCTTC.

This clone was seen only a few times. This chain links TRBV6-1 with TRBJ1-6; TRBD1 matches at 7 bases. V lost 3 bases and J lost 7; bases outside the gene matches: 9. The CDR3 extends over 16 amino acids. Germline CDR1 is MNHNS and CDR2 is SASEGT. The CDR3 sequence is CASSDYRPGGNSPLHF. As DNA, the CDR3 is TGTGCCAGCAGTGATTATAGGCCAGGGGGGAATTCACCCCTCCACTTT.

V is TRBV7-9 and J is TRBJ1-3; tentatively, D is TRBD1 (6 bases). The germline gives CDR1 SEHNR, CDR2 FQNEAQ (reference sequence). Trimming stripped 2 bases from V and 4 bases from J, with 12 bases between. The length of the CDR3 is 15 residues. CDR3 coding DNA: TGTGCCAGCAGCTTAACGGGGGGCGCGGGAAACACCATATATTTT. Amino acids: CASSLTGGAGNTIYF.

The chain links TRBV6-4 to TRBJ2-1; D is perhaps TRBD2 (5 bases). Germline assignment: CDR1 MRHNA and CDR2 SNTAGT. V was pared by 10 bases and J by 10 bases, with 20 bases between. The CDR3 covers 13 residues. The CDR3 region is CATSSYGMGEQFF. The CDR3 DNA follows: TGTGCCACCTCTAGCTACGGGATGGGGGAGCAGTTCTTC.

CDR3 amino acids: CASSNRAPHNEQFF. CDR3 nucleotide sequence: TGTGCCAGCTCAAACAGGGCCCCCCACAATGAGCAGTTCTTC. The chain is built from TRBV18 and TRBJ2-1, with D possibly TRBD1 on 6 matching bases. With 5 bases removed from V and 5 bases from J, the gap between germline ends came to 13 bases. This CDR3 is 14 amino acids long. Per the germline V gene, CDR1 is KGHSH and CDR2 is LQKENI.

The chain recombines TRBV5-1 with TRBJ1-2, with 8 bases that match TRBD1. Trimming at V came to 4 bases and at J to 2 bases, leaving 4 bases not matched to a gene. Germline CDR1 SGHRS, CDR2 YFSETQ. CDR3 size: 14 residues. CDR3 region: CASSDTGGNYGYTF. The CDR3 nucleotides are TGCGCCAGCAGCGATACAGGGGGAAACTATGGCTACACCTTC.

This rearrangement joins TRBV3-1 (or the pseudogene TRBV3-2) to TRBJ1-1; tentatively, D is TRBD1 (5 bases). The length of the CDR3 is 14 residues. CDR1 LGHDT and CDR2 YNNKEL come from the germline V gene (reference sequence). Trimming cost V 3 bases and J 3 bases, with 11 bases left between them. The CDR3 region has the DNA TGTGCCAGCAGCCACGTTGGGGGGTACACTGAAGCTTTCTTT. Translated, it gives CASSHVGGYTEAFF.

The chain recombines TRBV19 with TRBJ1-2; D is uncertain. This CDR3 contains 14 residues. CDR1 is LNHDA and CDR2 is SQIVND in the germline V gene (reference sequence). The ends were cut back, 3 bases at V and 5 bases at J, with 13 bases in the middle. CDR3 sequence: CASSMVEGKYGYTF. The CDR3 bases are TGTGCCAGTAGTATGGTGGAGGGAAAGTATGGCTACACCTTC.

The chain recombines TRBV4-2 with TRBJ1-2; possibly TRBD1 for D (6 bases). The CDR3 contains 15 residues. Germline V lookup: CDR1 LGHNA, CDR2 YNFKEQ. Trimming cost V 2 bases and J 6 bases, with 16 bases left between them. CDR3 protein: CASSQIVGGVNGYTF. In DNA, the CDR3 is TGTGCCAGCAGCCAAATAGTAGGGGGTGTCAATGGCTACACCTTC.

This clone turned up a few times. The chain combines TRBV14 with TRBJ2-3; 9 nucleotides match TRBD2. Germline V gene lookup returns CDR1 SGHDN and CDR2 FVKESK. The V segment lost 0 bases and the J segment 2 bases; nucleotides outside the gene matches: 6. The CDR3 is 17 residues long. The CDR3 DNA is TGTGCCAGCAGCCAAGATCGTCCTAGCGGGGTCACAGATACGCAGTATTTT. This translates into CASSQDRPSGVTDTQYF. The entire variable domain, with the rest obtained from reference TRBV14 and TRBJ2-3, is as follows: EAGVTQFPSHSVIEKGQTVTLRCDPISGHDNLYWYRRVMGKEIKFLLHFVKESKQDESGMPNNRFLAERTGGTYSTLKVQPAELEDSGVYFCASSQDRPSGVTDTQYFGPGTRLTVL.

V is TRBV5-8 and J is TRBJ1-5; D uncertain. V lost 3 bases and J lost 5, with 9 bases in between. The CDR3 extends over 13 amino acids. CDR1 SGHTS and CDR2 YDEGEE come from the germline V gene. CDR3 DNA sequence: TGTGCCAGCAGCTCAACGAGGGATCAGCCCCAGCATTTT. Its protein is CASSSTRDQPQHF. The variable domain in full, with the rest retrieved from reference TRBV5-8 and TRBJ1-5, is EAGVTQSPTHLIKTRGQQATLRCSPISGHTSVYWYQQALGLGLQFLLWYDEGEERNRGNFPPRFSGRQFPNYSSELNVNALELEDSALYLCASSSTRDQPQHFGDGTRLSIL.

The chain combines TRBV28 with TRBJ1-2; TRBD1 matches at 9 bases. Germline-derived CDR1 and CDR2 are MDHEN and SYDVKM. CDR3 length: 15 amino acids. Losses at the gene ends were 5 bases for V and 8 bases for J; bases not matched to a gene: 12. The CDR3 bases are TGTGCCAGCAGTGTTAGACAGGGGGGCCGGGTAGGCTACACCTTC. The encoded protein is CASSVRQGGRVGYTF.

The table lists this clone with a count of one. The chain couples TRBV7-9 to TRBJ2-2; D possibly corresponds to TRBD2 (6 bases). Germline loops: CDR1 SEHNR, CDR2 FQNEAQ (reference sequence). The ends were cut back, 4 bases at V and 1 base at J, with 13 bases in the middle. The CDR3 has 16 amino acids. The CDR3 here is CASSSGLGLNTGELFF. CDR3 bases: TGTGCCAGCAGCTCGGGGCTGGGACTGAACACCGGGGAGCTGTTTTTT.

The chain couples TRBV5-5 to TRBJ1-3; no clear D gene. The V and J ends lost 0 bases and 3 bases respectively, with 13 bases between them. This CDR3 has 16 residues. Germline CDR1 reads SGHKS; CDR2 reads YYEKEE (reference sequence). The CDR3: CASSLDWQVVGNTIYF. For the CDR3, the DNA is TGTGCCAGCAGCTTGGATTGGCAGGTCGTTGGAAACACCATATATTTT.